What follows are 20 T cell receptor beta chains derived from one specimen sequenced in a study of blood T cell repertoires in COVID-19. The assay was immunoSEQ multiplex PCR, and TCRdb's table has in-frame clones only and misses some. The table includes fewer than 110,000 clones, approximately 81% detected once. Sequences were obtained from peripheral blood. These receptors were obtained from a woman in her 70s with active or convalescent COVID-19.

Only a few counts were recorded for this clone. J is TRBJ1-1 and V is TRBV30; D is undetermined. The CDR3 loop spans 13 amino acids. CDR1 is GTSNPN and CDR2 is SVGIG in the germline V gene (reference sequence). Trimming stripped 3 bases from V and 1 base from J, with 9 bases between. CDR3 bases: TGTGCCTGGAGGGCCAAATGGAACACTGAAGCTTTCTTT. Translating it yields CAWRAKWNTEAFF.

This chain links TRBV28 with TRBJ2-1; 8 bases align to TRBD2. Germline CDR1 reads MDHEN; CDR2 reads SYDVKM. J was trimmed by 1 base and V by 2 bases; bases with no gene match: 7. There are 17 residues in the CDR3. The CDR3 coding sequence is TGTGCCAGCAGTTTAGGCGGTAGCGGGATGTCCTACAATGAGCAGTTCTTC. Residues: CASSLGGSGMSYNEQFF.

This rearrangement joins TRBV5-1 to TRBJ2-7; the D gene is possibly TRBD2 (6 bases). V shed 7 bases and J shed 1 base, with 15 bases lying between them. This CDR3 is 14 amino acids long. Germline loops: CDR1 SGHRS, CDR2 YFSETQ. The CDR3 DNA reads TGCGCCAGCGGGCCGCGGGACGGATCCTACGAGCAGTACTTC. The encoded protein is CASGPRDGSYEQYF. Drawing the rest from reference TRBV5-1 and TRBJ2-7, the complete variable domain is KAGVTQTPRYLIKTRGQQVTLSCSPISGHRSVSWYQQTPGQGLQFLFEYFSETQRNKGNFPGRFSGRQFSNSRSEMNVSTLELGDSALYLCASGPRDGSYEQYFGPGTRLTVT.

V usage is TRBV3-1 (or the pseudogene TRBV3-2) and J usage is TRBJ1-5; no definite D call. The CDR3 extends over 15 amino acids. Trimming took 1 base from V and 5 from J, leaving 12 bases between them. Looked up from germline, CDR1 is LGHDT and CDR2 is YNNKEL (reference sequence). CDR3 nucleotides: TGTGCCAGCAGCCAAGGACTTAAAGCCGATCAGCCCCAGCATTTT. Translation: CASSQGLKADQPQHF.

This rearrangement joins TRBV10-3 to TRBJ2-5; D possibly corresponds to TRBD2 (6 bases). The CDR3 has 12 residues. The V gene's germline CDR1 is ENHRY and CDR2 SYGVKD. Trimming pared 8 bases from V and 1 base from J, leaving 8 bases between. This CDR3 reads CAIGGAQETQYF. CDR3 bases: TGTGCCATCGGCGGGGCCCAAGAGACCCAGTACTTC.

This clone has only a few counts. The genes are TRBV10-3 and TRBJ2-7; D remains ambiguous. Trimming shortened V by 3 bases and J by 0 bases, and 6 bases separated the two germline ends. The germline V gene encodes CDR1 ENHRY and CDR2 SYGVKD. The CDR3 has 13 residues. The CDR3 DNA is TGTGCCATCAGTGACCGGAGCTCCTACGAGCAGTACTTC. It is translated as CAISDRSSYEQYF.

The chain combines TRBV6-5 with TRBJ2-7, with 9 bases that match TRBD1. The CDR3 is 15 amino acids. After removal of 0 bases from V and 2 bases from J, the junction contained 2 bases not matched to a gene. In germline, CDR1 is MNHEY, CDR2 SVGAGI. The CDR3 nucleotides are TGTGCCAGCAGTTACTCGGGACAGGGCCCCTACGAGCAGTACTTC. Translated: CASSYSGQGPYEQYF.

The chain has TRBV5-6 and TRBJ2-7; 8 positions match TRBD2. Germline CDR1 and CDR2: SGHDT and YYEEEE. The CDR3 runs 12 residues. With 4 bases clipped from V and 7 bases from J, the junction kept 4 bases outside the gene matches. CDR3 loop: CASSHRGGEQYF. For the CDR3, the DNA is TGTGCCAGCAGCCATCGGGGGGGTGAGCAGTACTTC. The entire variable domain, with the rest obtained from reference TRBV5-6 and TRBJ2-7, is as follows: DAGVTQSPTHLIKTRGQQVTLRCSPKSGHDTVSWYQQALGQGPQFIFQYYEEEERQRGNFPDRFSGHQFPNYSSELNVNALLLGDSALYLCASSHRGGEQYFGPGTRLTVT.

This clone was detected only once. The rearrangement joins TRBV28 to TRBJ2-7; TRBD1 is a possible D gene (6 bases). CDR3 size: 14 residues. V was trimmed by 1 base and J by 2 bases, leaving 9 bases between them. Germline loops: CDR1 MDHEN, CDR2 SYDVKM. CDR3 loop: CASSLFAGAYEQYF. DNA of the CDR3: TGTGCCAGCAGTTTATTCGCAGGGGCCTACGAGCAGTACTTC.

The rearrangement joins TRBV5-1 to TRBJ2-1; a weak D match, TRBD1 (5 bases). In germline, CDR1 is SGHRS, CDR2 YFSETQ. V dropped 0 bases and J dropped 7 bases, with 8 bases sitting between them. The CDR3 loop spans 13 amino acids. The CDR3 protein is CASSLGSGNEQFF. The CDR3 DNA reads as TGCGCCAGCAGCTTGGGTTCAGGGAATGAGCAGTTCTTC.

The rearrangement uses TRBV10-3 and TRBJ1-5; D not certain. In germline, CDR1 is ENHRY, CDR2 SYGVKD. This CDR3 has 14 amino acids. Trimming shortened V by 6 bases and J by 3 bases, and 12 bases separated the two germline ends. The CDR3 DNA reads TGTGCCATCAGATCGGACGGACTCAATCAGCCCCAGCATTTT. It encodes CAIRSDGLNQPQHF.

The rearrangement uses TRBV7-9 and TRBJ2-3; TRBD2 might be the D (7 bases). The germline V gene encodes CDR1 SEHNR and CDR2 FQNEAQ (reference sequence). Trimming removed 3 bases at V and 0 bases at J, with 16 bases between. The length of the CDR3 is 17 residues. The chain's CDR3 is CASSFGGLALSTDTQYF. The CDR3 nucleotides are TGTGCCAGCAGCTTCGGGGGGCTAGCGCTTAGCACAGATACGCAGTATTTT.

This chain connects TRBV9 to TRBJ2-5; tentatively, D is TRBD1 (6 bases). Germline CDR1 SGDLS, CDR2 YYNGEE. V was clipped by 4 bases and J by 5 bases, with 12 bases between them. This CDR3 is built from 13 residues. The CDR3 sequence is CASSPQGFETQYF. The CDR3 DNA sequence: TGTGCCAGCAGCCCCCAGGGGTTTGAGACCCAGTACTTC.

This chain's CDR3 is CASSLGQYNSPLHF. The CDR3 DNA is TGTGCCAGCAGCCTGGGACAGTATAATTCACCCCTCCACTTT. The V call is TRBV9, the J call TRBJ1-6; 7 bases line up with TRBD1. The CDR3 has 14 residues. Trimming removed 4 bases from V and 4 bases from J; junction bases left unmatched: 2. The germline V gene has CDR1 SGDLS and CDR2 YYNGEE.

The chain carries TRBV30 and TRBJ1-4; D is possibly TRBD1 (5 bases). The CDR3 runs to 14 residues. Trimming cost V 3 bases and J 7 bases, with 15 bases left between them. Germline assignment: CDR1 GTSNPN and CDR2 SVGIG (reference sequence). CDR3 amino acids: CAWSAGRGTEKLFF. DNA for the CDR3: TGTGCCTGGAGCGCGGGGCGGGGAACTGAAAAACTGTTTTTT.

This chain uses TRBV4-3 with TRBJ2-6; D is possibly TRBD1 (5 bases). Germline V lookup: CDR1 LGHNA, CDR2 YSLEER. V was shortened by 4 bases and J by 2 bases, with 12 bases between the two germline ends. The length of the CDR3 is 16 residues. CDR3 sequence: CASSPDSFAGANVLTF. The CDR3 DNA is TGCGCCAGCAGCCCCGACAGTTTCGCTGGGGCCAACGTCCTGACTTTC.

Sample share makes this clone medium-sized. CDR3 sequence (DNA): TGTGCCAGCAGCCCGACAGGGGGCGAGACACCCCTCCACTTT. This codes for CASSPTGGETPLHF. The chain links TRBV7-9 to TRBJ1-6; TRBD1 aligns across 10 bases. There are 14 residues in the CDR3. V shed 5 bases and J 11 bases; nucleotides not matched to a gene: 6. The V gene's germline CDR1 is SEHNR and CDR2 FQNEAQ (reference sequence).

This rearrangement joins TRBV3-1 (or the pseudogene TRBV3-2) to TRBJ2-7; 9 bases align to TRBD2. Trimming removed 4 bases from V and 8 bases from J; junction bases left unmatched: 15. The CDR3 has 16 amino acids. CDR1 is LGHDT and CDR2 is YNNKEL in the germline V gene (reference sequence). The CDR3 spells CASSPQTGSGGRKQYF. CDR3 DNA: TGTGCCAGCAGCCCCCAGACGGGTAGCGGGGGCCGGAAGCAGTACTTC.

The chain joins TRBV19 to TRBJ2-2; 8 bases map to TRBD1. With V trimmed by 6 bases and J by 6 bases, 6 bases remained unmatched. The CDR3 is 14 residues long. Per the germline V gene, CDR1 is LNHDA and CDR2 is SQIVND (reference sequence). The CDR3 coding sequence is TGTGCCAGTAGCCCGACAGGGGTGGCCGGGGAGCTGTTTTTT. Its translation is CASSPTGVAGELFF.

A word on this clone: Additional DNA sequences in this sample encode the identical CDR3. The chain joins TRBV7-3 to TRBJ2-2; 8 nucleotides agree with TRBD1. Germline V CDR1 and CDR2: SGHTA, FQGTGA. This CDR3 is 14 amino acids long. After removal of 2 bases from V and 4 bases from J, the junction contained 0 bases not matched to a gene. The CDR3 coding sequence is TGTGCCAGCAGCTTAGGACAGGGCACCGGGGAGCTGTTTTTT. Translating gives CASSLGQGTGELFF.